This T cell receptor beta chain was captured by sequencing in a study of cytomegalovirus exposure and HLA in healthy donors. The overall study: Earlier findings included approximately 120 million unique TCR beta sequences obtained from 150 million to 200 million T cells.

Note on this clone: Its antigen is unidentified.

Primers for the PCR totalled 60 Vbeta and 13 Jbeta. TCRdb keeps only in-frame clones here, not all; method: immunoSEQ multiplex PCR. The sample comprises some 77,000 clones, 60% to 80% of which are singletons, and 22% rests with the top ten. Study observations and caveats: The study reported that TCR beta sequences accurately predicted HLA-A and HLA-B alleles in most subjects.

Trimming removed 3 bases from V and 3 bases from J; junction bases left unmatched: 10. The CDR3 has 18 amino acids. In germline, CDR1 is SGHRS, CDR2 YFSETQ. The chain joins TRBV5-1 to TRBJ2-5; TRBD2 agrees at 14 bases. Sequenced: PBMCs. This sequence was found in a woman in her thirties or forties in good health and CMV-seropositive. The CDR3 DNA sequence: TGCGCCAGCAGCTCCCTGTTCATGGGACTAGCGGGAGAAGAGACCCAGTACTTC. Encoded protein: CASSSLFMGLAGEETQYF.